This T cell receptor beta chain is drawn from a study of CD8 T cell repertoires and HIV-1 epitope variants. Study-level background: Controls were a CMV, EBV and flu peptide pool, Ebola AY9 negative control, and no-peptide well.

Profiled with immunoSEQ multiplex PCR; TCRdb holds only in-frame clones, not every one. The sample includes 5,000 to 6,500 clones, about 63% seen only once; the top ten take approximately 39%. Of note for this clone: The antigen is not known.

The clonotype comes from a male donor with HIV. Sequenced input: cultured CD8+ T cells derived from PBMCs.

In DNA, the CDR3 is TGTGCCAGCAGCTTAAATCAACGGACGCAGTATTTT. Translating it yields CASSLNQRTQYF. The rearrangement links TRBV7-6 to TRBJ2-3; D gene uncertain. The CDR3 runs 12 residues. V was shortened by 2 bases and J by 9 bases, with 9 bases between the two germline ends. Germline V gene sequence: CDR1 SGHVS, CDR2 FNYEAQ.